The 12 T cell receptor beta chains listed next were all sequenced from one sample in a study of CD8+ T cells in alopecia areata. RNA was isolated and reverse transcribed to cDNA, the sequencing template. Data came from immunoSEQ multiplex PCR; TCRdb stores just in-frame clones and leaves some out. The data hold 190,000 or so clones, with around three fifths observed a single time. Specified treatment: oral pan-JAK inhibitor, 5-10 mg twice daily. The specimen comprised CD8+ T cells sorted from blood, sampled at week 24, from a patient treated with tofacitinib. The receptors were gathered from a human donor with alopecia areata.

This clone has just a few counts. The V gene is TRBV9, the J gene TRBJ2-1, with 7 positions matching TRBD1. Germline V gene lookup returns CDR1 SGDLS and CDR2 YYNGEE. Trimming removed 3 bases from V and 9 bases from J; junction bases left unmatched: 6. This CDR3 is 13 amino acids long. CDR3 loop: CASSATGVGEQFF. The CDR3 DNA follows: TGTGCCAGCAGCGCCACAGGGGTTGGTGAGCAGTTCTTC.

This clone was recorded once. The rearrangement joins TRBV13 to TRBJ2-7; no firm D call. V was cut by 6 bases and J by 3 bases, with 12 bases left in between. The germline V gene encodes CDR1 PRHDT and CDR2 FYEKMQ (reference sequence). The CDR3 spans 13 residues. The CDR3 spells CASSFKDLYEQYF. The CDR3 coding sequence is TGTGCCAGCAGTTTTAAGGACCTCTACGAGCAGTACTTC.

The CDR3 loop is CASSLGVFRSYEQYF. CDR3 DNA sequence: TGTGCCAGCAGCTTAGGGGTTTTTCGGTCCTACGAGCAGTACTTC. V and J are TRBV11-2 and TRBJ2-7; D call uncertain. Per germline, CDR1 SGHAT and CDR2 FQNNGV. V was clipped by 1 base and J by 1 base, with 11 bases between them. This CDR3 contains 15 residues.

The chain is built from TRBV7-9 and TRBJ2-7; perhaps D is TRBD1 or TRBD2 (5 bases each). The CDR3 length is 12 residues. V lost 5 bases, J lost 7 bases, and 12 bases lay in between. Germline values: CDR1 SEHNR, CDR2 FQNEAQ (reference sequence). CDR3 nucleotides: TGTGCCAGCAGCCACGGGACGGGGGAGCAGTACTTC. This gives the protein CASSHGTGEQYF.

The CDR3 DNA is TGCGCCAGCAGTGAGTTGGAGGGTGAGACTGAAGCTTTCTTT. Encoded protein: CASSELEGETEAFF. The chain has TRBV10-2 and TRBJ1-1; D is undetermined. Deletions cut 1 base from V and 5 bases from J, with 11 bases between. Germline assignment: CDR1 WSHSY and CDR2 SAAADI. The CDR3 length is 14 residues.

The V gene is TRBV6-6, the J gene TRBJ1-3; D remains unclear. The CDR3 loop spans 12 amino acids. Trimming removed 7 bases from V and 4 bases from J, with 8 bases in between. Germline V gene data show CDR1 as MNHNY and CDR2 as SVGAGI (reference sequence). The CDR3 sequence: CASKDMGNTIYF. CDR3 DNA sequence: TGTGCCAGCAAGGATATGGGAAACACCATATATTTT.

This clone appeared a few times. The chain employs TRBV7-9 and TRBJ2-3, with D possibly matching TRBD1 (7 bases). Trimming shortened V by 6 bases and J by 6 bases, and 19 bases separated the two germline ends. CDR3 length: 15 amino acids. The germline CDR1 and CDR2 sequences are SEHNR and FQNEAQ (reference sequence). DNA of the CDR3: TGTGCCAGCAGAGGTCCAGGGCGGGGACAGGATACGCAGTATTTT. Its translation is CASRGPGRGQDTQYF. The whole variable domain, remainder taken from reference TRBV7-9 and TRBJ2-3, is DTGVSQNPRHKITKRGQNVTFRCDPISEHNRLYWYRQTLGQGPEFLTYFQNEAQLEKSRLLSDRFSAERPKGSFSTLEIQRTEQGDSAMYLCASRGPGRGQDTQYFGPGTRLTVL.

The CDR3 nucleotides are TGTGCCAGCAGCTTAGGGCGGGACATGAACACTGAAGCTTTCTTT. Its translation: CASSLGRDMNTEAFF. The chain combines TRBV13 with TRBJ1-1, with a tentative D call TRBD1 (6 bases). Germline CDR1 reads PRHDT; CDR2 reads FYEKMQ (reference sequence). The CDR3 is made up of 15 amino acids. The V gene lost 0 bases and the J gene lost 0 bases, with 8 bases spanning the gap.

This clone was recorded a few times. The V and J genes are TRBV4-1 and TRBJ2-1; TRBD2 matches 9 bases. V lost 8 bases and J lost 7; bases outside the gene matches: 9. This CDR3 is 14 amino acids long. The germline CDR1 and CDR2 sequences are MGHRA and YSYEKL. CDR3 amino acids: CASGLSGGLNEQFF. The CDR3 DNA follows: TGCGCCAGCGGTCTTAGCGGGGGTCTAAATGAGCAGTTCTTC.

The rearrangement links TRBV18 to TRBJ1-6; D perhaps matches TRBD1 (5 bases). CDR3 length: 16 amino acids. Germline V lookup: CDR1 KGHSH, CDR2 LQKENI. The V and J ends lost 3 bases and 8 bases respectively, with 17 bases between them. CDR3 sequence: CASSPTDGGWDSPLHF. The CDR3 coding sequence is TGTGCCAGCTCACCTACGGACGGGGGATGGGATTCACCCCTCCACTTT.

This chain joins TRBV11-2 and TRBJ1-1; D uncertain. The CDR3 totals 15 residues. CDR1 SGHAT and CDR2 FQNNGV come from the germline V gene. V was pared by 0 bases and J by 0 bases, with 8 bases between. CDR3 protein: CASSLDKLLNTEAFF. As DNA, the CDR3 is TGTGCCAGCAGCTTAGATAAGCTATTGAACACTGAAGCTTTCTTT.

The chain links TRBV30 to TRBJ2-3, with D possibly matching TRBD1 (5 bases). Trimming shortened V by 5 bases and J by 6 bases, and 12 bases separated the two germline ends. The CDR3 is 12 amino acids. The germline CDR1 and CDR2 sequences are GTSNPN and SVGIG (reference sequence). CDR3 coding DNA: TGTGCCTGGGGGCAGGGCTCTGATACGCAGTATTTT. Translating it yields CAWGQGSDTQYF. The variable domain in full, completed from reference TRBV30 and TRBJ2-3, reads SQTIHQWPATLVQPVGSPLSLECTVEGTSNPNLYWYRQAAGRGLQLLFYSVGIGQISSEVPQNLSASRPQDRQFILSSKKLLLSDSGFYLCAWGQGSDTQYFGPGTRLTVL.